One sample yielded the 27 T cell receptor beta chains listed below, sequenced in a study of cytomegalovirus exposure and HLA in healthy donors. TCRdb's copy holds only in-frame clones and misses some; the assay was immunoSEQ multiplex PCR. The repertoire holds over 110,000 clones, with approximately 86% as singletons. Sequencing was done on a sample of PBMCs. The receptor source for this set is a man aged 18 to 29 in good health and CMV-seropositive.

Here the CDR3 DNA reads TGCGCCAGCAGCTTGGTCACAAACAGGAACACTGAAGCTTTCTTT. It specifies CASSLVTNRNTEAFF. J is TRBJ1-1 and V is TRBV5-1; no firm D call. Germline values: CDR1 SGHRS, CDR2 YFSETQ. The germline V and J ends were trimmed by 0 bases and 1 base, with 10 bases remaining between them. The CDR3 has 15 amino acids.

The CDR3 loop reads CATRQGADYGYTF. The CDR3 DNA reads as TGTGCCACTCGACAGGGGGCCGACTATGGCTACACCTTC. This rearrangement joins TRBV10-3 to TRBJ1-2, with 10 bases identical to TRBD1. The CDR3 loop spans 13 amino acids. CDR1 is ENHRY and CDR2 is SYGVKD in the germline V gene. V was clipped by 10 bases and J by 3 bases; unmatched bases: 5.

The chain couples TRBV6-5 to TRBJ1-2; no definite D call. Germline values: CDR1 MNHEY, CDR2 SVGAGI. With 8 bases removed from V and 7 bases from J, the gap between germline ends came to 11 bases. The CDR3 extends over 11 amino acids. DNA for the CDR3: TGTGCCAGCGCAACGGGTCGTGGCTACACCTTC. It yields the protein CASATGRGYTF.

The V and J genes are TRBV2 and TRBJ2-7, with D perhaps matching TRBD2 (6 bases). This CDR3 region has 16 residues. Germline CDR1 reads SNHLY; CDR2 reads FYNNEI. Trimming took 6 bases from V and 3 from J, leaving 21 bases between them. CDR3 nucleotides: TGTGCCAGCAGAGCCACCGACGGATACGGGGGCTACGAGCAGTACTTC. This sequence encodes CASRATDGYGGYEQYF.

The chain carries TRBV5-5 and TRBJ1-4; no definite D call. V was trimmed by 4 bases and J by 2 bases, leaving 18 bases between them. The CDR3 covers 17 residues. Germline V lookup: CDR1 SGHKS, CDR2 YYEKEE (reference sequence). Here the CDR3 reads CASSVSAVRRTNEKLFF. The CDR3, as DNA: TGTGCCAGCAGCGTCTCGGCCGTACGGCGGACTAATGAAAAACTGTTTTTT.

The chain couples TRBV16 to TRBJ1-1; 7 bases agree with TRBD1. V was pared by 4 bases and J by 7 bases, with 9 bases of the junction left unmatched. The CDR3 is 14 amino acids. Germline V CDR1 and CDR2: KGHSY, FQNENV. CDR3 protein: CASSLGGSLVEAFF. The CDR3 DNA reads TGTGCCAGCAGCCTAGGGGGCAGTTTGGTTGAAGCTTTCTTT.

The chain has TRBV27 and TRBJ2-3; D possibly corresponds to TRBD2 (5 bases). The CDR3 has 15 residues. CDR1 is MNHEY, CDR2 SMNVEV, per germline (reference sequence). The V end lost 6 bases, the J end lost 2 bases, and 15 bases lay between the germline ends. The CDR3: CASSNSRGITDTQYF. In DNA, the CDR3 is TGTGCCAGCAGCAACTCGAGAGGGATCACAGATACGCAGTATTTT.

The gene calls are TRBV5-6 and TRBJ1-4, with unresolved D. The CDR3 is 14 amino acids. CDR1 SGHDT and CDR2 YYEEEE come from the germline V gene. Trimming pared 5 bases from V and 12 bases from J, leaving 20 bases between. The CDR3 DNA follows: TGTGCCAGCAGTCCGTACGACCGGACTGCGGAACTGTTTTTT. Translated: CASSPYDRTAELFF.

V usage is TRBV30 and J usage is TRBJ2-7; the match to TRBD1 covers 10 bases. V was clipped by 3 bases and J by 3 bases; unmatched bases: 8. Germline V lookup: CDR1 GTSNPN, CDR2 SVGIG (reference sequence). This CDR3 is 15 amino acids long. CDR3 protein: CAWSYGTGVHYEQYF. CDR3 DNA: TGTGCCTGGAGCTACGGGACAGGGGTTCACTACGAGCAGTACTTC.

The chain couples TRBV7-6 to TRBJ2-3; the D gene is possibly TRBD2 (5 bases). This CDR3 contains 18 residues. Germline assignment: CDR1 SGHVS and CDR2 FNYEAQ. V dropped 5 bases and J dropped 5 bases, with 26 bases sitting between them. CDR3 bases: TGTGCCAGCAGCCTCGGACTTCCCCACGAAACAAAGATAGATACGCAGTATTTT. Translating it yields CASSLGLPHETKIDTQYF.

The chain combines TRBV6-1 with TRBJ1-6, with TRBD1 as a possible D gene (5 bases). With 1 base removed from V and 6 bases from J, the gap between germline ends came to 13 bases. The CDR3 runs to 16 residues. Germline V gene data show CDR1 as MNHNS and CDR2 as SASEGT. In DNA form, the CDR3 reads TGTGCCAGCAGTGAAGTGTTAGGGGTTGGTAATTCACCCCTCCACTTT. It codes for CASSEVLGVGNSPLHF.

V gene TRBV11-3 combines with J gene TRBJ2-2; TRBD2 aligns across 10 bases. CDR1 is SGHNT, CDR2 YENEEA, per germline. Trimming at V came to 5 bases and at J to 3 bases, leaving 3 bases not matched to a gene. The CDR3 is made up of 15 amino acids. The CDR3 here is CASSSSGGYTGELFF. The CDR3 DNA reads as TGTGCCAGCAGCAGTAGCGGGGGGTACACCGGGGAGCTGTTTTTT. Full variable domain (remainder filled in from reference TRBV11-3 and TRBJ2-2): EAGVVQSPRYKIIEKKQPVAFWCNPISGHNTLYWYLQNLGQGPELLIRYENEEAVDDSQLPKDRFSAERLKGVDSTLKIQPAELGDSAVYLCASSSSGGYTGELFFGEGSRLTVL.

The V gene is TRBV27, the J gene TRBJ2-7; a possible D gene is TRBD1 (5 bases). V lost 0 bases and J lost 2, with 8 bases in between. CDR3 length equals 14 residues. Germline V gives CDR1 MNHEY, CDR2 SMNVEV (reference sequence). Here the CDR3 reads CASSLSDNPYEQYF. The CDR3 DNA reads TGTGCCAGCAGTTTATCGGACAATCCCTACGAGCAGTACTTC.

The CDR3: CAWSVLPYEQYF. The DNA of the CDR3 is TGTGCCTGGAGTGTACTCCCCTACGAGCAGTACTTC. The genes are TRBV30 and TRBJ2-7; the D is unclear. Germline V lookup: CDR1 GTSNPN, CDR2 SVGIG (reference sequence). V lost 0 bases to trimming and J lost 2 bases, with 5 bases between them. This CDR3 has 12 residues.

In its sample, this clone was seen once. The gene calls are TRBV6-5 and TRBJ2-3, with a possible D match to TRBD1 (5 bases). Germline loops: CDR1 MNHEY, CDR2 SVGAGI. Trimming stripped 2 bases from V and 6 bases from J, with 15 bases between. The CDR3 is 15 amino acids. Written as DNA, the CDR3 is TGTGCCAGCAGTTACGTCGCACCAGGGCGGGATACGCAGTATTTT. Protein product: CASSYVAPGRDTQYF.

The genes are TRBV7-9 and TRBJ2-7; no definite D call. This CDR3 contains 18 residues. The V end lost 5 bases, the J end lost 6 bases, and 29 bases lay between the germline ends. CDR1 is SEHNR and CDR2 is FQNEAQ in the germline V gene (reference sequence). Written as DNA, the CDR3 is TGTGCCAGCAGCCCGAGCTTGGGCCCCACCGGCGTTCTATCCGAGCAGTACTTC. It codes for CASSPSLGPTGVLSEQYF. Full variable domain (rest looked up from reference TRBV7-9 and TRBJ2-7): DTGVSQNPRHKITKRGQNVTFRCDPISEHNRLYWYRQTLGQGPEFLTYFQNEAQLEKSRLLSDRFSAERPKGSFSTLEIQRTEQGDSAMYLCASSPSLGPTGVLSEQYFGPGTRLTVT.

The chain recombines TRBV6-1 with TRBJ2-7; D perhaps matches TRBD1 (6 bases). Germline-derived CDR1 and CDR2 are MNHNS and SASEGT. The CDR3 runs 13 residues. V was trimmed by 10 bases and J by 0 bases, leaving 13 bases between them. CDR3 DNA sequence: TGTGCCACAACCCCGGACAGCTCCTACGAGCAGTACTTC. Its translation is CATTPDSSYEQYF.

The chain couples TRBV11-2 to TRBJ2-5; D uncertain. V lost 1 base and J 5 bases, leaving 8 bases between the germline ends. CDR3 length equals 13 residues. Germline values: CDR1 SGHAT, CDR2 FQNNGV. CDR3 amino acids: CASSLAARETQYF. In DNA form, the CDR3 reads TGTGCCAGCAGCTTAGCCGCCAGGGAGACCCAGTACTTC.

The CDR3 sequence: CASSPSSGGNIYNEQFF. CDR3 DNA: TGTGCCAGCTCACCATCTAGCGGGGGCAACATTTACAATGAGCAGTTCTTC. V and J are TRBV18 and TRBJ2-1; 10 bases agree with TRBD2. Germline loops: CDR1 KGHSH, CDR2 LQKENI. The V and J ends lost 2 bases and 4 bases, in that order; junction bases with no gene match: 8. The CDR3 covers 17 residues.

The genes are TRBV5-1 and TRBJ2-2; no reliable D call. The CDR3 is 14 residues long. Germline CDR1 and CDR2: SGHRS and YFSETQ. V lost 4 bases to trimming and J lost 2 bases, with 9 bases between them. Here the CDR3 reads CASSQKLNTGELFF. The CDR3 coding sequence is TGCGCCAGCAGCCAAAAACTCAACACCGGGGAGCTGTTTTTT.

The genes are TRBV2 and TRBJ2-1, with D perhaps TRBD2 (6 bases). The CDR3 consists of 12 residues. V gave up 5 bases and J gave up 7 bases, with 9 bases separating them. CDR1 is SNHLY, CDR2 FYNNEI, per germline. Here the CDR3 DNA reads TGTGCCAGCAGTTCGGGAGTAAATGAGCAGTTCTTC. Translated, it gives CASSSGVNEQFF. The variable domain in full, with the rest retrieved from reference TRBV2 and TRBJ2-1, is EPEVTQTPSHQVTQMGQEVILRCVPISNHLYFYWYRQILGQKVEFLVSFYNNEISEKSEIFDDQFSVERPDGSNFTLKIRSTKLEDSAMYFCASSSGVNEQFFGPGTRLTVL.

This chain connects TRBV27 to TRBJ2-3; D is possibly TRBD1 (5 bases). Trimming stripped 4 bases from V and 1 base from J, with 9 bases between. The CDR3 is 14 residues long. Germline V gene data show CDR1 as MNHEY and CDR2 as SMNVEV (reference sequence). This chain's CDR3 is CASSWTQGTDTQYF. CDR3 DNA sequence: TGTGCCAGCAGTTGGACACAGGGCACAGATACGCAGTATTTT.

The CDR3 coding sequence is TGTGCCAGCAGTGAAGCGAGGGGGAGCAATCAGCCCCAGCATTTT. Translation: CASSEARGSNQPQHF. The V gene is TRBV2, the J gene TRBJ1-5, with D possibly being TRBD1 (6 bases). This CDR3 contains 15 residues. V gave up 0 bases and J gave up 1 base, with 7 bases separating them. Germline V lookup: CDR1 SNHLY, CDR2 FYNNEI.

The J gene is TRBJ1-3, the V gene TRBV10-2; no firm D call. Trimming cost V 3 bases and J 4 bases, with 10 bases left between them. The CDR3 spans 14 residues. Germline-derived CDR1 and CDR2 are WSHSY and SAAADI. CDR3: CASSDFKAGNTIYF. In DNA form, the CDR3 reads TGCGCCAGCAGTGACTTTAAAGCCGGAAACACCATATATTTT.

The CDR3 DNA is TGCGCCAGCAGCACTAGCGGGGGACCGAACACCGGGGAGCTGTTTTTT. It specifies CASSTSGGPNTGELFF. The chain uses TRBV10-1 and TRBJ2-2, with 11 bases aligning to TRBD2. J was trimmed by 0 bases and V by 6 bases; bases with no gene match: 3. The CDR3 length is 16 residues. Germline lookup yields CDR1 WNHNN and CDR2 SYGVQD (reference sequence).

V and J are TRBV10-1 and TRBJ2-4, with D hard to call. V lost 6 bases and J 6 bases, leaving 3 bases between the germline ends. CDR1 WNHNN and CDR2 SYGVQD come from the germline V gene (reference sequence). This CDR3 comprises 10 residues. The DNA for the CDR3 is TGCGCCAGCAGACTAAACATTCAGTACTTC. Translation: CASRLNIQYF.

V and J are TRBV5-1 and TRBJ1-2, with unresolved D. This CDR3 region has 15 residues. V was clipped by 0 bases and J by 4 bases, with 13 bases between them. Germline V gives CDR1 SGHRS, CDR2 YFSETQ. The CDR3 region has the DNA TGCGCCAGCAGCTTGGCCGGGGTGTCCATCTATGGCTACACCTTC. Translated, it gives CASSLAGVSIYGYTF.